The 29 T cell receptor beta chains below all came from one sample that was sequenced in a study of cytomegalovirus exposure and HLA in healthy donors (dated by TCRdb to about 2017). To prepare the library, the immunoSEQ multiplex PCR assay was applied. A mixture of 60 forward primers for TCR Vbeta segments and 13 reverse primers for TCR Jbeta segments was used in the multiplex PCR. Imported from immuneACCESS, the table was reduced by TCRdb to in-frame sequences with V and J called. These copies leave out some clones; in studies compared against another copy, an unresolved V gene accounts for under half, and the cause of the remainder is not known. The sample data list approximately 110,000 clones, and less than 90% of these were observed just once. The ten top clones hold approximately 0.22% of the sample. Specimen: PBMCs. These receptors were collected from a man between 45 and 60 years old in good health and CMV-seronegative.

This chain connects TRBV5-8 to TRBJ1-4; weak D call: TRBD1 (6 bases). In germline, CDR1 is SGHTS, CDR2 YDEGEE. V lost 4 bases, J lost 4 bases, and 11 bases lay in between. CDR3 size: 14 residues. CDR3 residues: CASSLRQVNEKLFF. The CDR3 DNA reads as TGTGCCAGCAGCCTAAGACAGGTTAATGAAAAACTGTTTTTT.

J is TRBJ1-1 and V is TRBV7-2; D is ambiguous. The CDR3 sequence is 13 residues long. The germline V gene encodes CDR1 SGHTA and CDR2 FQGNSA. Between the trimmed V and J ends, which lost 1 base and 6 bases, there was a span of 9 bases. This CDR3 reads CASSLGGRAEAFF. The CDR3 coding sequence is TGTGCCAGCAGCTTAGGAGGGAGGGCTGAAGCTTTCTTT.

In its sample, this clone was seen a few times. The gene calls are TRBV7-6 and TRBJ2-7; unclear D gene. Germline V gene sequence: CDR1 SGHVS, CDR2 FNYEAQ. This CDR3 spans 13 amino acids. Trimming shortened V by 0 bases and J by 2 bases, and 5 bases separated the two germline ends. The CDR3 sequence: CASSLAAAYEQYF. The CDR3 DNA is TGTGCCAGCAGCTTAGCGGCCGCCTACGAGCAGTACTTC.

The genes are TRBV19 and TRBJ1-1, with TRBD1 identical over 9 bases. After removal of 5 bases from V and 10 bases from J, the junction contained 5 bases not matched to a gene. CDR1 and CDR2 (germline): LNHDA, SQIVND (reference sequence). This CDR3 spans 12 amino acids. CDR3 sequence (DNA): TGTGCCAGTAGTGGGAACAGGGGGCGAGCTTTCTTT. Its protein product is CASSGNRGRAFF.

The V gene is TRBV30, the J gene TRBJ1-3; D call uncertain. The CDR3 sequence is 18 residues long. Germline CDR1 is GTSNPN and CDR2 is SVGIG (reference sequence). Trimming pared 1 base from V and 2 bases from J, leaving 21 bases between. DNA for the CDR3: TGTGCCTGGAGTGGGAGAATCCGCGACCCCAAAGCTGGAAACACCATATATTTT. Translating it yields CAWSGRIRDPKAGNTIYF.

This clone was observed a handful of times. This sequence joins TRBV6-5 and TRBJ1-2; D is possibly TRBD1 (6 bases). This CDR3 has 14 residues. Trimming stripped 6 bases from V and 8 bases from J, with 19 bases between. Germline-derived CDR1 and CDR2 are MNHEY and SVGAGI. The DNA for the CDR3 is TGTGCCAGCAGAATCGTCCTAGGGGGTGGAGGCTACACCTTC. Translating gives CASRIVLGGGGYTF.

The V gene is TRBV10-3, the J gene TRBJ1-6; weak D call: TRBD1 (5 bases). Per the germline V gene, CDR1 is ENHRY and CDR2 is SYGVKD. The CDR3 runs to 13 residues. Trimming took 4 bases from V and 8 from J, leaving 9 bases between them. This chain's CDR3 is CAISAGPDSPLHF. The CDR3 bases are TGTGCCATCAGTGCAGGGCCAGATTCACCCCTCCACTTT.

The chain joins TRBV9 to TRBJ1-1, with a tentative D call TRBD1 (6 bases). The CDR3 extends over 14 amino acids. Germline V lookup: CDR1 SGDLS, CDR2 YYNGEE. Trimming took off 1 base at V and 1 base at J, with 8 bases between the two ends. CDR3 region: CASSVSDRNTEAFF. The CDR3 nucleotides are TGTGCCAGCAGCGTATCGGACAGGAACACTGAAGCTTTCTTT.

The rearrangement uses TRBV5-1 and TRBJ2-1, with 8 bases aligning to TRBD2. Per germline, CDR1 SGHRS and CDR2 YFSETQ. The CDR3 totals 18 residues. V gave up 4 bases and J gave up 1 base; unmatched junction bases: 13. CDR3 region: CASSPNRIGRASYNEQFF. Written as DNA, the CDR3 is TGCGCCAGCAGCCCCAACCGAATCGGGAGGGCATCCTACAATGAGCAGTTCTTC.

The gene calls are TRBV2 and TRBJ1-5; 8 nucleotides agree with TRBD1. The CDR3 runs to 13 residues. With V trimmed by 9 bases and J by 5 bases, 6 bases remained unmatched. CDR1 SNHLY and CDR2 FYNNEI come from the germline V gene. The CDR3 loop is CASGQGLDQPQHF. The CDR3 bases are TGTGCCAGTGGACAGGGTCTGGATCAGCCCCAGCATTTT.

The gene calls are TRBV29-1 and TRBJ2-3, with D maybe TRBD1 (5 bases). The V end lost 1 base, the J end lost 4 bases, and 12 bases lay between the germline ends. The germline gives CDR1 SQVTM, CDR2 ANQGSEA. This CDR3 region has 14 residues. CDR3 nucleotide sequence: TGCAGCGTTGAAGGGGGCCCCACCCCAGATACGCAGTATTTT. The encoded protein is CSVEGGPTPDTQYF.

This clone was recorded a few times. The chain carries TRBV19 and TRBJ1-4; possible D gene TRBD1, 5 bases. V was shortened by 0 bases and J by 8 bases, with 7 bases between the two germline ends. The CDR3 extends over 13 amino acids. Germline CDR1 LNHDA, CDR2 SQIVND (reference sequence). CDR3 DNA: TGTGCCAGTAGTATAGACAGGGAAGAAAAACTGTTTTTT. Translated: CASSIDREEKLFF.

This chain uses TRBV2 with TRBJ2-3, with 8 positions matching TRBD2. The CDR3 runs to 14 residues. CDR1 SNHLY and CDR2 FYNNEI come from the germline V gene. V dropped 7 bases and J dropped 0; count of bases not matched to a gene: 3. CDR3 nucleotides: TGTGCCAGCATAACTAGCGGAAGCACAGATACGCAGTATTTT. Amino acid sequence: CASITSGSTDTQYF. Based on the CDR3 plus reference TRBV2 and TRBJ2-3, the full variable domain is EPEVTQTPSHQVTQMGQEVILRCVPISNHLYFYWYRQILGQKVEFLVSFYNNEISEKSEIFDDQFSVERPDGSNFTLKIRSTKLEDSAMYFCASITSGSTDTQYFGPGTRLTVL.

The chain couples TRBV6-6 to TRBJ1-6; D is possibly TRBD1 (5 bases). The V end was cut by 6 bases, the J end by 8 bases, with 8 bases between. The CDR3 contains 12 residues. Germline loops: CDR1 MNHNY, CDR2 SVGAGI (reference sequence). CDR3 sequence: CASSRRDSPLHF. CDR3 in DNA: TGTGCCAGCAGCCGCAGGGATTCACCCCTCCACTTT.

To note about this clone: Germline and junction disagree at one end, which may indicate a read error. The chain uses TRBV5-1 and TRBJ2-1; D may be TRBD2 (6 bases). The germline V gene encodes CDR1 SGHRS and CDR2 YFSETQ. This CDR3 has 17 amino acids. The CDR3 sequence is CASSAGSGPSSYSEQFF. In DNA, the CDR3 is TGCGCCAGCAGCGCGGGATCCGGGCCTAGCTCCTACAGTGAGCAGTTCTTC.

This clone was detected a few times. The V and J genes are TRBV28 and TRBJ2-2, with 8 bases identical to TRBD2. V shed 6 bases, J shed 4 bases, and the junction held 7 bases outside the gene matches. The germline CDR1 and CDR2 sequences are MDHEN and SYDVKM. The CDR3 consists of 15 residues. The CDR3 here is CASRMALAGTGELFF. The CDR3 DNA reads TGTGCCAGCAGGATGGCCCTAGCGGGCACCGGGGAGCTGTTTTTT.

The chain joins TRBV19 to TRBJ1-2, with D perhaps TRBD1 (6 bases). CDR1 LNHDA and CDR2 SQIVND come from the germline V gene (reference sequence). The V and J ends lost 3 bases and 6 bases respectively, with 11 bases between them. The CDR3 length is 13 residues. In DNA, the CDR3 is TGTGCCAGTAGTATCAGGGGATTGGATGGCTACACCTTC. Translation gives CASSIRGLDGYTF.

In DNA form, the CDR3 reads TGTGCCAGCAGCCTCAGGGGGGACAGAGAGACCCAGTACTTC. Amino acid sequence: CASSLRGDRETQYF. This chain uses TRBV7-2 with TRBJ2-5; tentative D call: TRBD1 (7 bases). V was cut by 5 bases and J by 4 bases, with 14 bases left in between. CDR3 length: 14 residues. In germline, CDR1 is SGHTA, CDR2 FQGNSA. The full variable domain, in which reference TRBV7-2 and TRBJ2-5 provide the parts outside the CDR3, is GAGVSQSPSNKVTEKGKDVELRCDPISGHTALYWYRQSLGQGLEFLIYFQGNSAPDKSGLPSDRFSAERTGGSVSTLTIQRTQQEDSAVYLCASSLRGDRETQYFGPGTRLLVL.

V usage is TRBV29-1 and J usage is TRBJ2-3; D gene uncertain. Trimming stripped 1 base from V and 4 bases from J, with 9 bases between. This CDR3 has 13 amino acids. In germline, CDR1 is SQVTM, CDR2 ANQGSEA. The CDR3 is CSVEAKQPDTQYF. DNA for the CDR3: TGCAGCGTTGAAGCAAAACAGCCAGATACGCAGTATTTT.

This chain joins TRBV27 and TRBJ2-5, with D unresolved. The CDR3 spans 13 residues. Germline loops: CDR1 MNHEY, CDR2 SMNVEV (reference sequence). V dropped 3 bases and J dropped 2 bases, with 7 bases sitting between them. The CDR3 loop is CASSFGRQETQYF. CDR3 nucleotide sequence: TGTGCCAGCAGTTTTGGCAGACAAGAGACCCAGTACTTC.

The chain couples TRBV5-4 to TRBJ2-7; D gene uncertain. Germline loops: CDR1 SGHNT, CDR2 YYREEE (reference sequence). This CDR3 contains 14 residues. Trimming left V 2 bases short and J 6 bases short, with 15 bases between. This chain's CDR3 is CASSFPPLVSEQYF. The CDR3 coding sequence is TGTGCCAGCAGCTTCCCACCCCTGGTGAGCGAGCAGTACTTC.

The chain has TRBV5-1 and TRBJ1-4, with D unclear. The CDR3 has 14 residues. Germline CDR1 reads SGHRS; CDR2 reads YFSETQ. Trimming left V 0 bases short and J 0 bases short, with 3 bases between. The CDR3 DNA sequence: TGCGCCAGCAGCTTGGCAGCAACTAATGAAAAACTGTTTTTT. Translating it yields CASSLAATNEKLFF.

The rearrangement uses TRBV11-2 and TRBJ1-1; D is ambiguous. The CDR3 contains 12 residues. Per the germline V gene, CDR1 is SGHAT and CDR2 is FQNNGV. Trimming pared 5 bases from V and 10 bases from J, leaving 14 bases between. DNA for the CDR3: TGTGCCAGCAGCCCGTCGAGACGGGGAGCTTTCTTT. Its protein product is CASSPSRRGAFF.

The chain combines TRBV7-2 with TRBJ2-5; 10 bases align to TRBD2. The CDR3 is made up of 15 amino acids. V was pared by 2 bases and J by 4 bases, with 4 bases of the junction left unmatched. CDR1 and CDR2 (germline): SGHTA, FQGNSA. CDR3 region: CASSLSGGAAETQYF. The CDR3 bases are TGTGCCAGCAGCTTAAGCGGGGGGGCCGCAGAGACCCAGTACTTC.

This rearrangement joins TRBV30 to TRBJ1-2; the D gene is possibly TRBD1 (5 bases). Trimming removed 6 bases at V and 8 bases at J, with 13 bases between. The CDR3 is 11 amino acids. Germline V gives CDR1 GTSNPN, CDR2 SVGIG (reference sequence). CDR3: CACFGGEGYTF. CDR3 DNA sequence: TGTGCCTGTTTCGGGGGAGAGGGCTACACCTTC. Supplemented by reference TRBV30 and TRBJ1-2, the full variable domain reads SQTIHQWPATLVQPVGSPLSLECTVEGTSNPNLYWYRQAAGRGLQLLFYSVGIGQISSEVPQNLSASRPQDRQFILSSKKLLLSDSGFYLCACFGGEGYTFGSGTRLTVV.

The chain links TRBV28 to TRBJ2-7, with D tentatively TRBD1 (5 bases). Germline lookup yields CDR1 MDHEN and CDR2 SYDVKM. Deletions cut 2 bases from V and 1 base from J, with 9 bases between. This CDR3 comprises 14 residues. CDR3 in amino acids: CASSLAGRSYEQYF. CDR3 bases: TGTGCCAGCAGTTTAGCAGGGCGATCCTACGAGCAGTACTTC.

V usage is TRBV2 and J usage is TRBJ2-3, with TRBD2 identical over 8 bases. V shed 7 bases, J shed 2 bases, and the junction held 8 bases outside the gene matches. The CDR3 has 15 amino acids. Germline assignment: CDR1 SNHLY and CDR2 FYNNEI. CDR3 residues: CASKRGGPITDTQYF. Here the CDR3 DNA reads TGTGCCAGCAAACGGGGGGGGCCAATCACAGATACGCAGTATTTT.

This clone was seen only once. The chain employs TRBV27 and TRBJ2-7, with 9 bases aligning to TRBD2. The germline V gene has CDR1 MNHEY and CDR2 SMNVEV (reference sequence). The CDR3 is 14 residues long. Trimming took 5 bases from V and 5 from J; bases not matched to a gene: 7. The CDR3 DNA follows: TGTGCCAGCAGTCCCGGGACTAGCACCCACGAGCAGTACTTC. Translation gives CASSPGTSTHEQYF.

The chain uses TRBV6-5 and TRBJ2-1, with TRBD2 matching over 7 bases. V shed 5 bases, J shed 4 bases, and the junction held 8 bases outside the gene matches. The CDR3 loop spans 15 amino acids. The germline V gene encodes CDR1 MNHEY and CDR2 SVGAGI. The CDR3 sequence: CASSQSGRKYNEQFF. As DNA, the CDR3 is TGTGCCAGCAGTCAATCCGGGAGGAAATACAATGAGCAGTTCTTC.